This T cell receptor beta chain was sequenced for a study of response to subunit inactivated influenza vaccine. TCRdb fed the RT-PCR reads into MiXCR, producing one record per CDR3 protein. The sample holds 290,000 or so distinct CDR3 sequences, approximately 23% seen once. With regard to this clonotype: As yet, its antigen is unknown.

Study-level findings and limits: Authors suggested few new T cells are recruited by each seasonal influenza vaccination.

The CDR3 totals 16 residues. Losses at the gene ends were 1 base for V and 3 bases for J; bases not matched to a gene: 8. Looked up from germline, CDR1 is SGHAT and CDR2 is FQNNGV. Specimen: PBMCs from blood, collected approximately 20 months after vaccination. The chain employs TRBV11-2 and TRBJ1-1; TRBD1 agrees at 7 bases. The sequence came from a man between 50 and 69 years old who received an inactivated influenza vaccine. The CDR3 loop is CASSLGRGGRDTEAFF. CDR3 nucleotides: TGTGCCAGCAGCTTAGGCCGAGGGGGCAGAGACACTGAAGCTTTCTTT.